This T cell receptor (beta chain) stems from a study of post-analysis software for immune sequencing data. Broader study findings: When patients were compared with controls, a handful of TRBV segments were more frequent, TRBV5-6, TRBV5-1 and TRBV20-1 among them. In multiple sclerosis, normalized Chao1 diversity was significantly below that of controls.

With regard to this clonotype: Its antigen is unidentified.

Researchers reported that TCR beta cDNA libraries carried unique molecular identifiers. From around 0.96 to 9.9 million T cells, 450,000 to 550,000 cDNA molecules were obtained. MiXCR was run by TCRdb on the PCR reads, yielding one entry per CDR3 protein. The data show 600,000 to 750,000 distinct CDR3 sequences, approximately 60% seen once. CDR3 length equals 13 residues. From germline, CDR1 is SEHNR and CDR2 FQNEAQ (reference sequence). The V end lost 5 bases, the J end lost 6 bases, and 13 bases lay between the germline ends. The TCR sequence derives from a girl aged 2 to 9 with multiple sclerosis. The sequenced material came from blood. The chain uses TRBV7-9 and TRBJ2-5; D is possibly TRBD1 or TRBD2 (5 bases each). The CDR3 DNA follows: TGTGCCAGCAGCGACGGGGACGGAAAGACCCAGTACTTC. Translation gives CASSDGDGKTQYF.